This T cell receptor beta chain was sequenced in a study of OX40 agonist ivuxolimab in advanced cancers. The table came from immunoSEQ multiplex PCR; TCRdb's copy has only in-frame clones and leaves some out. This table holds fewer than 95,000 clones, 90% found once. The sequenced sample was CD4+ or CD8+ T cells sorted from blood, obtained in a trial of the OX40 agonist ivuxolimab. The TCR comes from an adult with an advanced solid tumor such as melanoma, head and neck, liver or kidney cancer.

The chain's CDR3 is CASSTGTPYEQYF. In DNA, the CDR3 is TGTGCCAGCAGCACCGGGACTCCTTACGAGCAGTACTTC. The chain has TRBV7-9 and TRBJ2-5; a weak D match, TRBD2 (6 bases). The J call may not be correct, given that the DNA end is closer to TRBJ2-7. The CDR3 is made up of 13 amino acids. Germline CDR1 is SEHNR and CDR2 is FQNEAQ (reference sequence).